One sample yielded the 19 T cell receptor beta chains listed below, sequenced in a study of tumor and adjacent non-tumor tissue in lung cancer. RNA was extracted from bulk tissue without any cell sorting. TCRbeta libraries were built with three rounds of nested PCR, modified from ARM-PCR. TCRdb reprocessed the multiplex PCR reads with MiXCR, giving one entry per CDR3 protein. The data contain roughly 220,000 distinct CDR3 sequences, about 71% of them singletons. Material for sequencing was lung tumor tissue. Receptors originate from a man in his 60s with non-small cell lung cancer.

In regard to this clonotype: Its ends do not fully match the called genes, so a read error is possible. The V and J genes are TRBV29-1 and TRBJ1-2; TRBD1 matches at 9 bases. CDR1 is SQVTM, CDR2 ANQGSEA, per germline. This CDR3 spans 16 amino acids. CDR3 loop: CSFDQGTGSFIYGYTF. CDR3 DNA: TGCAGCTTTGATCAGGGGACAGGGAGCTTTATCTATGGCTACACCTTC.

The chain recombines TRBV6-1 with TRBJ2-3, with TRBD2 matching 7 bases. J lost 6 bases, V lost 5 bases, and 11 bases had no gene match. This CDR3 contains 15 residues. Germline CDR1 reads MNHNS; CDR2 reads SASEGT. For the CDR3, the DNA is TGTGCCAGCAGTTTAGCGGGTATAGGACATGATACGCAGTATTTT. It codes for CASSLAGIGHDTQYF.

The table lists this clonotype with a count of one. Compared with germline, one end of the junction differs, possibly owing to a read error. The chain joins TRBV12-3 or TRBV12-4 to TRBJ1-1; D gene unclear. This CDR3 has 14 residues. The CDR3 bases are TGTGCCAACAGTTTGCGCCTTCAGAACACTGAAGCTTTCTTT. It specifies CANSLRLQNTEAFF.

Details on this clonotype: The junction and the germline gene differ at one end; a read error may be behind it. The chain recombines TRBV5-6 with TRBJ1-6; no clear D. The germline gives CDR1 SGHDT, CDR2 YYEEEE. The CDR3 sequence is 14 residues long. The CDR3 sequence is CASSLGQSNSPFHF. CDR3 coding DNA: TGTGCCAGCAGCTTGGGGCAGTCCAATTCACCCTTCCACTTT.

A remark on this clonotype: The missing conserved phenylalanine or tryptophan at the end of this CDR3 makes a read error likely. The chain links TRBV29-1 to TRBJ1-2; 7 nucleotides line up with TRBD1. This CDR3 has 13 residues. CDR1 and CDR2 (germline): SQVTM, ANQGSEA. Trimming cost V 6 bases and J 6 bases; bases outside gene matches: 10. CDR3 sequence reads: CSVEQGQTNGYTL. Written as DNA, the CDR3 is TGCAGCGTCGAACAGGGACAGACAAATGGCTACACCCTC.

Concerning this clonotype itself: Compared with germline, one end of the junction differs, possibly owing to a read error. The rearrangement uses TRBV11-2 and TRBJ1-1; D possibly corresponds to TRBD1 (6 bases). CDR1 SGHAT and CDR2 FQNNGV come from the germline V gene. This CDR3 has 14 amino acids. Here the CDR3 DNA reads TGTGCCAGCAACTTCGGTCAGGGGAACACTGGAGCTTTCTTT. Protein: CASNFGQGNTGAFF.

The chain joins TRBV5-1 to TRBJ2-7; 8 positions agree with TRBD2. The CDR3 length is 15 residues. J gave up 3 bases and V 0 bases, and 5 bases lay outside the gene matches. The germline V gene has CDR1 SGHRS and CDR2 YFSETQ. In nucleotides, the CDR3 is TGCGCCAGCAGCTTGGTACAAGCGGGAGACTACGAGCAGTACTTC. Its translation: CASSLVQAGDYEQYF.

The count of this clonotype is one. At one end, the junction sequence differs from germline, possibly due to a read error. CDR3 nucleotides: TGCAGTGCGAAACAGGGTTCGGGGTACGAAAGACTGTTTTTT. This sequence encodes CSAKQGSGYERLFF. The chain carries TRBV20-1 and TRBJ1-4; the D gene is possibly TRBD1 (6 bases). The CDR3 is 14 amino acids. The germline V gene has CDR1 DFQATT and CDR2 SNEGSKA (reference sequence).

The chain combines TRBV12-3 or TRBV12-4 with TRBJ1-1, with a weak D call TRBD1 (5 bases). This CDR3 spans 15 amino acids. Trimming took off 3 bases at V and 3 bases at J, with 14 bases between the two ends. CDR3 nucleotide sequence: TGTGCCAGCAGTTTTCGGCCAGGGATTTACACTGAAGCTTTCTTT. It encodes CASSFRPGIYTEAFF.

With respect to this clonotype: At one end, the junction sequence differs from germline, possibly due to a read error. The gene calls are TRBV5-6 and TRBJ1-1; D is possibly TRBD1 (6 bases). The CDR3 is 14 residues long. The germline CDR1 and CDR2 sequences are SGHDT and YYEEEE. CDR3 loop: CASSSTGGGREAIF. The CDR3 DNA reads TGTGCCAGCAGCTCGACAGGAGGGGGGCGTGAAGCTATCTTT.

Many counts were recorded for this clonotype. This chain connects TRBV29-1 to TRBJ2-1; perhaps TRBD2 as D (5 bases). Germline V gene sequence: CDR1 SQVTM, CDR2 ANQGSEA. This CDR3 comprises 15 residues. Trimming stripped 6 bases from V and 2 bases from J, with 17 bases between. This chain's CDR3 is CSVDLLAVPYNEQFF. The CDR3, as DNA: TGCAGCGTCGATCTGCTAGCTGTCCCCTACAATGAGCAGTTCTTC.

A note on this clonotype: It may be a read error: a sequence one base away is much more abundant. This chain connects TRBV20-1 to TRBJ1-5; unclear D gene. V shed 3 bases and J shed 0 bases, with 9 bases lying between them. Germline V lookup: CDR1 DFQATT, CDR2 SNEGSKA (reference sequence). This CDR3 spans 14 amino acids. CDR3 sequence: CSARTKYSNQPQHF. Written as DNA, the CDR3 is TGCAGTGCTAGGACAAAATATAGCAATCAGCCCCAGCATTTT.

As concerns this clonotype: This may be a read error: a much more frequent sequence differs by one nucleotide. This CDR3 is CAGSFVGNSPLHF. The CDR3 nucleotides are TGTGCCGGCAGTTTCGTAGGGAATTCACCCCTCCACTTT. The V and J genes are TRBV12-3 or TRBV12-4 and TRBJ1-6; no clear D. The CDR3 loop spans 13 amino acids.

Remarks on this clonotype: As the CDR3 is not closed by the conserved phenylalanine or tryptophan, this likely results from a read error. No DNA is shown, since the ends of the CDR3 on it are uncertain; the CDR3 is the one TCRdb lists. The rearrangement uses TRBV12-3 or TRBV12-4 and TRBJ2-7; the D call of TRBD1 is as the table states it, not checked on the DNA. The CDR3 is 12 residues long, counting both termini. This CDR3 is CASSLGGYEQCL.

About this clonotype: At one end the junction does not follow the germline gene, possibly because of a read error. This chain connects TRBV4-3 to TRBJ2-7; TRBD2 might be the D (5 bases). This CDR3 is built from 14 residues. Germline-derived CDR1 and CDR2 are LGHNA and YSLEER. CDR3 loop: CANSQGLPTREQYF. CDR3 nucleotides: TGTGCCAACAGCCAAGGGCTCCCTACTAGGGAGCAGTACTTC.

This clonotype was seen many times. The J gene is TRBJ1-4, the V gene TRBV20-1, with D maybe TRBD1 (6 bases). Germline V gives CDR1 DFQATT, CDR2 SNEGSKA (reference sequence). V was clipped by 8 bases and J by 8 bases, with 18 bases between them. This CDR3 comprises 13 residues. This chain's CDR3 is CSTRNDRNEKLFF. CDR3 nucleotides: TGCAGTACACGAAACGACAGGAACGAAAAACTGTTTTTT.

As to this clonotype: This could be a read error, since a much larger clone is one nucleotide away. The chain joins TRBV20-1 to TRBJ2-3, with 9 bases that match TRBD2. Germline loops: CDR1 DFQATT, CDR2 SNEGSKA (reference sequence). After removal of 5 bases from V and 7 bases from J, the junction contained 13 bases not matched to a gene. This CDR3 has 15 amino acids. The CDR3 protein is CSAVRTSASQYTQYF. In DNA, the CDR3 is TGCAGTGCTGTCCGGACTAGCGCGAGTCAATATACGCAGTATTTT.

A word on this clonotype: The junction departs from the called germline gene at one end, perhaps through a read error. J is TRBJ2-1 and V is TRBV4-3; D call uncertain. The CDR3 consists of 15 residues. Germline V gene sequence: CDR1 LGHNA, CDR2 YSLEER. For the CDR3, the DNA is TGCGCCAGCAACCAAGACCGGCAGCAGAACATTGAGCAGTTCTTC. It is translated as CASNQDRQQNIEQFF.

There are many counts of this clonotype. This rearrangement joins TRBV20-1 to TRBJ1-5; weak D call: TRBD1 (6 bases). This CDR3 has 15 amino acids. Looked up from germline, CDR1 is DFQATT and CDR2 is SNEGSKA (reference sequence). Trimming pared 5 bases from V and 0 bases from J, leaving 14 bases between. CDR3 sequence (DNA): TGCAGTGCTCGAATTGGGGGCATTAGCAATCAGCCCCAGCATTTT. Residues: CSARIGGISNQPQHF.